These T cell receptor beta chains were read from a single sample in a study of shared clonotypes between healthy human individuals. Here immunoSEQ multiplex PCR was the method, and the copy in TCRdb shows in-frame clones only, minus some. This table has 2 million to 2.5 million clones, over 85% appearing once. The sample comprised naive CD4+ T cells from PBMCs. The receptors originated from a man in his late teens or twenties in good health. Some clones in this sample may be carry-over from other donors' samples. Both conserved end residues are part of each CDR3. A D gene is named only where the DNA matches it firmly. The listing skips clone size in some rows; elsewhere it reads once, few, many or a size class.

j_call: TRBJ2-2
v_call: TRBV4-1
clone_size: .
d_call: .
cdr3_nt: TGCGCCAGCAGCCAAGACGGGGGTGCCGGGGAGCTGTTTTTT
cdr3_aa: CASSQDGGAGELFF

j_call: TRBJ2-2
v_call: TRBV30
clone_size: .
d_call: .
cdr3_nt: TGTGCCTGGAGAGAGCTAGCGATCGGGGAGCTGTTTTTT
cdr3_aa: CAWRELAIGELFF

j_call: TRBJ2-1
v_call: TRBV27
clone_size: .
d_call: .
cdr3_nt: TGTGCCAGCAGCTCCGTAGGTGGGAGCCGTACCAAAAGCTCCTACAATGAGCAGTTCTTC
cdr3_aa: CASSSVGGSRTKSSYNEQFF

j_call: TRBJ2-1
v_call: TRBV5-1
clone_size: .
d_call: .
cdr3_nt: TGCGCCAGCAGCTTGGCCGGGGGTGAGCAGTTCTTC
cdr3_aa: CASSLAGGEQFF

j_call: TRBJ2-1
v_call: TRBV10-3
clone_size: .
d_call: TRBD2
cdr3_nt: TGTGCCATCTCCCCCCTTAGCGGGAGGGCCATGTACTACAATGAGCAGTTCTTC
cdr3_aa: CAISPLSGRAMYYNEQFF

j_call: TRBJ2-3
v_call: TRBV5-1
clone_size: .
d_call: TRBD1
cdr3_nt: TGCGCCAGCAGTCGGGACAGGGAGACAGATACGCAGTATTTT
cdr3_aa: CASSRDRETDTQYF

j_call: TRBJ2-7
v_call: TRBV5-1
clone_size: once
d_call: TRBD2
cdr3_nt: TGCGCCAGCAGCTTGGTAGGGACTAGCGGGAGAGAGCAGTACTTC
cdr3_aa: CASSLVGTSGREQYF

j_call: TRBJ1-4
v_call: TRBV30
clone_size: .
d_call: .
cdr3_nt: TGTGCCTGGAGTAGACAGCCACCTCTAGAAAAACTGTTTTTT
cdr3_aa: CAWSRQPPLEKLFF

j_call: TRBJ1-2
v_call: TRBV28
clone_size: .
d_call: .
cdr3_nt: TGTGCCAGCAGTTTGGTTCGTTCGGGAGGCTACACCTTC
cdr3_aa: CASSLVRSGGYTF

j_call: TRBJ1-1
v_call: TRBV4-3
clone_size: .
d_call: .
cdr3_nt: TGCGCCAGCAGCCAAGAAAGGGGAAAGGGCACTGAAGCTTTCTTT
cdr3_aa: CASSQERGKGTEAFF

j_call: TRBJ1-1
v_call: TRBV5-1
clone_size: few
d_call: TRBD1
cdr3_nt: TGCGCCAGCAGCTTGGTGGTGACAGGGGGGACTGAAGCTTTCTTT
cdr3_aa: CASSLVVTGGTEAFF

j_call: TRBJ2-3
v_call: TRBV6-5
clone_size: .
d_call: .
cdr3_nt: TGTGCCAGCAGTTACTCGGGGGGAGGAGGTACAGATACGCAGTATTTT
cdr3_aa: CASSYSGGGGTDTQYF

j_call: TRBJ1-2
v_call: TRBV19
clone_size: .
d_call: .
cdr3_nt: TGTGCCAGTAGGGCCGGGGATAGGGCCTATGGCTACACCTTC
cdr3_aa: CASRAGDRAYGYTF

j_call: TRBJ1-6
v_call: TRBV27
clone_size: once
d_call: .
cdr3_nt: TGTGCCAGCCGACCCTCGGGGCAGGGAAACTCACCCCTCCACTTT
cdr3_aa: CASRPSGQGNSPLHF

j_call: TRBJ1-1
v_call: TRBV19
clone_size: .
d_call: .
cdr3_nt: TGTGCCAGTAGTAAGAGACAGCCTCCTAACACTGAAGCTTTCTTT
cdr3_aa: CASSKRQPPNTEAFF

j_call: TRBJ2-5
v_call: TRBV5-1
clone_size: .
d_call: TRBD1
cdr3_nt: TGCGCCAGCAGCTTGGAGCAGGGACAGCAAGAGACCCAGTACTTC
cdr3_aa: CASSLEQGQQETQYF

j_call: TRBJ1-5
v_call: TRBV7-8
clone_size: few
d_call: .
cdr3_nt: TGTGCCAGCAGCAACCGGGGGGGAGAACAGCCCCAGCATTTT
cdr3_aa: CASSNRGGEQPQHF

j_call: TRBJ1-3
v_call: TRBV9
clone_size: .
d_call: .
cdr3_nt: TGTGCCAGCAGCTTCTCCCCTGGACAGGGAAACACCATATATTTT
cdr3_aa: CASSFSPGQGNTIYF

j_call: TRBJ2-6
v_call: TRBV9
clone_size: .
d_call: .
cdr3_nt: TGTGCCAGCAGCGTAGGGGTCTCTGGGGCCAACGTCCTGACTTTC
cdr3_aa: CASSVGVSGANVLTF

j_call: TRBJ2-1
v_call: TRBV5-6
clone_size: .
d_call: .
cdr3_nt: TGTGCCAGCAGCCTAACTAGATACAATGAGCAGTTCTTC
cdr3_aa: CASSLTRYNEQFF

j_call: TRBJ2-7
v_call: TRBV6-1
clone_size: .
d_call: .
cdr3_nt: TGTGCCAGCAGTTTTACAGGGCCGAGCGAGCAGTACTTC
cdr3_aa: CASSFTGPSEQYF

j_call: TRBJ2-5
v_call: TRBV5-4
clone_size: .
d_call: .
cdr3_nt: TGTGCCAGCAGCTTGACTCCAGAGACCCAGTACTTC
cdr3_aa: CASSLTPETQYF

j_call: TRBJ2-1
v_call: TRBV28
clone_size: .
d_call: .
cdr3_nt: TGTGCCAGCAGTTCTGGAGGGGGCGGGTACAATGAGCAGTTCTTC
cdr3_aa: CASSSGGGGYNEQFF

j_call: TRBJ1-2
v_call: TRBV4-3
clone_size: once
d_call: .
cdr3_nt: TGCGCCAGCAGCCAAGATCCACAGAAACTTAACTATGGCTACACCTTC
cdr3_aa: CASSQDPQKLNYGYTF

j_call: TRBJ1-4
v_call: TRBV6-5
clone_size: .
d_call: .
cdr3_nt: TGTGCCAGCAGTCGGACATCAACTAATGAAAAACTGTTTTTT
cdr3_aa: CASSRTSTNEKLFF

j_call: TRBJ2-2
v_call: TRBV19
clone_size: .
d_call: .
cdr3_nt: TGTGCCAGTAGTATAGACTTAGGCGCCGGGGAGCTGTTTTTT
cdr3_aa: CASSIDLGAGELFF

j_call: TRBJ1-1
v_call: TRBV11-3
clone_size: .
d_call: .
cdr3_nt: TGTGCCAGCAGCTTAGGAGGAGCTCCACCGCCTAAAGCTTTCTTT
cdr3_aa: CASSLGGAPPPKAFF

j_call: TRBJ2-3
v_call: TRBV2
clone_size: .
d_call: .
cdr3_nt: TGTGCCAGCAAGCCCGCGGCAGATACGCAGTATTTT
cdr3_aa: CASKPAADTQYF

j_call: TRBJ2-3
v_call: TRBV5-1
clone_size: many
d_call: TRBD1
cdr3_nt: TGCGCCAGCAGCTCGGGGACAGGGTCGGGAACAGATACGCAGTATTTT
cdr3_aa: CASSSGTGSGTDTQYF

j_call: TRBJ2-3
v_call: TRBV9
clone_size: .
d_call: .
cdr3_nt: TGTGCCAGCAGCGTAGGGGCCTATCCGGGCACAGATACGCAGTATTTT
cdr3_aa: CASSVGAYPGTDTQYF

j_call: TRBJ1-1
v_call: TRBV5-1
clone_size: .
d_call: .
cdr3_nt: TGCGCCAGCAGCCCCTTGGCAGGGTTGAACACTGAAGCTTTCTTT
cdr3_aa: CASSPLAGLNTEAFF

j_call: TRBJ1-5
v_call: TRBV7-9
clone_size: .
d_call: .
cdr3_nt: TGTGCCAGCAGCTCAGGGAGAGGGCAGCCCCAGCATTTT
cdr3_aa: CASSSGRGQPQHF

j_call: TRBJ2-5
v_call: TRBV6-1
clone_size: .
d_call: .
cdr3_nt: TGTGCCAGCAGTGATGGGTTAGGGTTCGAAGAGACCCAGTACTTC
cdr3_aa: CASSDGLGFEETQYF

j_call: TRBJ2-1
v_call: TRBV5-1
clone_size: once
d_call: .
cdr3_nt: TGCGCCAGCAGCTTGTCGCGGGGCGGCTACAATGAGCAGTTCTTC
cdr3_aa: CASSLSRGGYNEQFF

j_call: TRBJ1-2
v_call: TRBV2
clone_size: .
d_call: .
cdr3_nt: TGTGCCAGCGGCCTTGAGACAAATGGCTACACCTTC
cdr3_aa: CASGLETNGYTF

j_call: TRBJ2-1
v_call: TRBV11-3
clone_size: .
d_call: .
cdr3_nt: TGTGCCAGCAGCAGCGGACGAGTCGGTGAGCAGTTCTTC
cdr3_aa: CASSSGRVGEQFF

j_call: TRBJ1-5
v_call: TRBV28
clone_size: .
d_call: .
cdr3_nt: TGTGCCAGCAGCCCAGGCAATCAGCCCCAGCATTTT
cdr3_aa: CASSPGNQPQHF

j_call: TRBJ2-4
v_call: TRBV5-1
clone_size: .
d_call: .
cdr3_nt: TGCGCCAGCAGCTTGGTGAGGGTCTGGGACGGCATTCCAAAATTTTATAGTGCCAAAAACATTCAGTACTTC
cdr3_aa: CASSLVRVWDGIPKFYSAKNIQYF

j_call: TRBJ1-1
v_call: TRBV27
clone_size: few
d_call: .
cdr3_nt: TGTGCCAGCCGCCCGCTAGGGCGGAACACTGAAGCTTTCTTT
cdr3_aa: CASRPLGRNTEAFF

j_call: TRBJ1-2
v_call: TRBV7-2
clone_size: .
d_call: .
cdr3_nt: TGTGCCAGCAGCCCCCGTGTAGGGGACTATGGCTACACCTTC
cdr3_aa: CASSPRVGDYGYTF

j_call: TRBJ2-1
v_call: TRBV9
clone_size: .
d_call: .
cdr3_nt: TGTGCCAGCAGCGTAGAAATAGGGGACTACAATGAGCAGTTCTTC
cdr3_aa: CASSVEIGDYNEQFF

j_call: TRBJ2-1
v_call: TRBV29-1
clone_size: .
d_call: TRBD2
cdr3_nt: TGCAGCTTTCCCGGGACTAGCGGGGACCTCAACAATGAGCAGTTCTTC
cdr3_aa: CSFPGTSGDLNNEQFF

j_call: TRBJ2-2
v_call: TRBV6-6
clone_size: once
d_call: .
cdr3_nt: TGTGCCAGCAGTGGGAAAAGAACCGGGGAGCTGTTTTTT
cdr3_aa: CASSGKRTGELFF

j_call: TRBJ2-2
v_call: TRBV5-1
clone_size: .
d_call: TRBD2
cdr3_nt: TGCGCCAGCAGCTTGGCGTTGGTAGCGGGAAATATCGGGGAGCTGTTTTTT
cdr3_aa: CASSLALVAGNIGELFF

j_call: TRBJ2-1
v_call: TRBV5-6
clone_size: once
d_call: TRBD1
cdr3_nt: TGTGCCAGCAGCTTCCCCCGGGACAGCACCTACAATGAGCAGTTCTTC
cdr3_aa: CASSFPRDSTYNEQFF

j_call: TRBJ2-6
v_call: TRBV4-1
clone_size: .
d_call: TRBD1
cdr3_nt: TGCGCCAGCAGCCGAAATCTCCTAACCGGGACAGTCATGTCTGGGGCCAACGTCCTGACTTTC
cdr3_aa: CASSRNLLTGTVMSGANVLTF

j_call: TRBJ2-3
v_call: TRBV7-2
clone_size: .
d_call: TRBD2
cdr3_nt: TGTGCCAGCAGCAAATTAGCGGGAGCCCCCACAGATACGCAGTATTTT
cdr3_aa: CASSKLAGAPTDTQYF

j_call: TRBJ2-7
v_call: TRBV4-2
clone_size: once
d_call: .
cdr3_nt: TGTGCCAGCAGCCAAGAAGCCCGGGACGGTACTCGCGAGCAGTACTTC
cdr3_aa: CASSQEARDGTREQYF

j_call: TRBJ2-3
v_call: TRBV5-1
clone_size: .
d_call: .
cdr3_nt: TGCGCCAGCAGCTTGCTCAGGGACGGAAGCACAGATACGCAGTATTTT
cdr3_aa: CASSLLRDGSTDTQYF

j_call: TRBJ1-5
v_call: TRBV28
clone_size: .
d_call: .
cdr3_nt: TGTGCCAGCAGTAATCGGGAGCCCCAGCATTTT
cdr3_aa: CASSNREPQHF

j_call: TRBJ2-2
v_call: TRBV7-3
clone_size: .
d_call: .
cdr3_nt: TGTGCCAGCAGCGAATTCACCGGGGAGCTGTTTTTT
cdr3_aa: CASSEFTGELFF

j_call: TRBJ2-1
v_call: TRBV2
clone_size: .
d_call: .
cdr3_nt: TGTGCCAGCAGCGAGTACAATGAGCAGTTCTTC
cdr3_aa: CASSEYNEQFF

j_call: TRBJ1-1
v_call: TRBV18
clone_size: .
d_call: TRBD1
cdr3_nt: TGTGCCAGCTCACCCTCTCGACAGGGGGCGAACACTGAAGCTTTCTTT
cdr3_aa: CASSPSRQGANTEAFF

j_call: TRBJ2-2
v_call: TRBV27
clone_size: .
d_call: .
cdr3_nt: TGTGCCAGCAGTTTATGGTTTAGGGGGGGTAAGGGCACCGGGGAGCTGTTTTTT
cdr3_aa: CASSLWFRGGKGTGELFF

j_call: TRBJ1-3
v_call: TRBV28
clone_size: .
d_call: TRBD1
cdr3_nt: TGTGCCAGCAAACCGGGACAGGTCTCTGGAAACACCATATATTTT
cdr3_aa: CASKPGQVSGNTIYF